The rows below give T cell receptor beta chains drawn from one sample of a study of vaccination and CD4 T cells after COVID-19. These receptors lack a known antigen. TCRdb reanalysed the PCR reads using MiXCR and keeps one entry per CDR3 protein. The sample has more than 15,000 distinct CDR3 sequences, around 46% seen once. The sequencing here drew on CD4+ T cells from blood, cultured in vitro, taken before SARS-CoV-2 vaccination. These receptors were collected from a human donor who had recovered from COVID-19. The CDR3 runs from the conserved cysteine through the conserved F or W. The D gene is left open where the match is weak. Size tells how often a clone was seen (once, few, many) or the class of an expanded clone, and some rows leave it out.

v_gene	d_gene	j_gene	abundance	CDR3aa	CDR3nt
TRBV6-1	NA	TRBJ1-6	few	CASTPGQQNSPLHF	TGTGCCAGCACCCCGGGACAACAAAATTCACCCCTCCACTTT
TRBV20-1	NA	TRBJ1-2	NA	CSARVIVGYGYTF	TGCAGTGCTAGAGTCATAGTTGGCTATGGCTACACCTTC
TRBV19	TRBD1	TRBJ1-1	NA	CASSAIRDSNTEAFF	TGTGCCAGTAGTGCCATCCGGGACAGCAACACTGAAGCTTTCTTT
TRBV7-9	NA	TRBJ2-3	NA	CASSQEGGDTQYF	TGTGCCAGCAGCCAGGAGGGGGGGGATACGCAGTATTTT
TRBV6-1	NA	TRBJ2-2	NA	CASSLDPLASSTGELFF	TGTGCCAGCAGTCTGGACCCTCTAGCGAGTAGCACCGGGGAGCTGTTTTTT
TRBV5-1	TRBD1	TRBJ2-5	few	CASSFGQGWQETQYF	TGCGCCAGCAGCTTTGGACAGGGTTGGCAAGAGACCCAGTACTTC
TRBV19	NA	TRBJ1-2	NA	CASSIDGPRDGYTF	TGTGCCAGTAGTATAGATGGCCCCCGAGATGGCTACACCTTC
TRBV20-1	TRBD1	TRBJ1-6	NA	CSARDSGDRESYNSPLHF	TGCAGTGCTAGAGATTCGGGGGACAGGGAATCCTATAATTCACCCCTCCACTTT
TRBV11-3	NA	TRBJ2-2	NA	CASSLAVGTITGELFF	TGTGCCAGCAGCTTAGCAGTTGGGACAATCACCGGGGAGCTGTTTTTT
TRBV11-2	NA	TRBJ1-1	few	CASSLDLGRLNTEAFF	TGTGCCAGCAGCTTAGATCTGGGACGGCTGAACACTGAAGCTTTCTTT
TRBV29-1	NA	TRBJ2-3	NA	CSVDGQGSTDTQYF	TGCAGCGTTGATGGGCAGGGTAGCACAGATACGCAGTATTTT
TRBV2	TRBD1	TRBJ2-1	once	CASRAGQGADEQFF	TGTGCCAGCAGGGCCGGACAGGGGGCGGATGAGCAGTTCTTC
TRBV20-1	TRBD1	TRBJ1-4	NA	CSAGDRGDEKLFF	TGCAGTGCTGGGGACAGGGGGGATGAAAAACTGTTTTTT
TRBV5-1	NA	TRBJ2-2	NA	CASSLDRVMNTGELFF	TGCGCCAGCAGCTTGGACAGGGTGATGAACACCGGGGAGCTGTTTTTT
TRBV27	TRBD1	TRBJ1-2	NA	CASSTRDRYGYTF	TGTGCCAGCAGTACCCGGGACAGATATGGCTACACCTTC
TRBV11-3	NA	TRBJ1-1	NA	CARDVTKMNTEAFF	TGTGCCAGGGATGTGACAAAAATGAACACTGAAGCTTTCTTT
TRBV27	NA	TRBJ2-2	NA	CASSLGIGGDTGELFF	TGTGCCAGCAGTTTAGGTATCGGCGGAGACACCGGGGAGCTGTTTTTT
TRBV7-2	TRBD2	TRBJ2-7	NA	CASSSGLAGGHEQYF	TGTGCCAGCAGCTCCGGACTGGCGGGAGGGCATGAGCAGTACTTC
TRBV30	TRBD1	TRBJ1-2	NA	CASTWDRGAYGYTF	TGTGCCTCAACCTGGGACAGGGGAGCTTATGGCTACACCTTC
TRBV4-1	NA	TRBJ1-1	NA	CASSPGGGRFSTEAFF	TGCGCCAGCAGCCCCGGAGGGGGGCGTTTTAGCACTGAAGCTTTCTTT
TRBV5-1	TRBD1	TRBJ1-2	once	CASHNQGGYEGYTF	TGCGCCAGCCACAATCAGGGGGGGTACGAAGGCTACACCTTC
TRBV7-2	NA	TRBJ1-1	NA	CASSPRSLGEAFF	TGTGCCAGCAGCCCCCGAAGCCTCGGTGAAGCTTTCTTT
TRBV30	NA	TRBJ1-2	large	CAWSRGANYGYTF	TGTGCCTGGAGTAGAGGGGCTAACTATGGCTACACCTTC
TRBV7-6	NA	TRBJ2-5	NA	CASSLGLPQETQYF	TGTGCCAGCAGCTTAGGACTACCCCAAGAGACCCAGTACTTC
TRBV6-2/TRBV6-3	NA	TRBJ1-1	NA	CASIRAVGREAFF	TGTGCCAGCATCCGGGCCGTTGGACGTGAAGCTTTCTTT
TRBV7-2	NA	TRBJ1-1	NA	CASSYPLKGILGGTEAFF	TGTGCCAGCAGCTACCCACTTAAGGGAATATTGGGGGGGACTGAAGCTTTCTTT
TRBV2	NA	TRBJ2-5	few	CASTRLHGETQYF	TGTGCCAGCACCCGACTACACGGGGAGACCCAGTACTTT
TRBV6-1	TRBD1	TRBJ1-6	NA	CASSELKGASSPLHF	TGTGCCAGCAGTGAACTTAAGGGGGCGAGTTCACCCCTCCACTTT
TRBV2	NA	TRBJ1-1	NA	CASNGQLNTEAFF	TGTGCCAGCAATGGACAGCTGAACACTGAAGCTTTCTTT
TRBV20-1	TRBD2	TRBJ2-5	NA	CSARASGNQETQYF	TGCAGTGCTAGAGCTAGCGGCAACCAAGAGACCCAGTACTTC
TRBV5-6	NA	TRBJ2-5	NA	CASSLFGGTETQYF	TGTGCCAGCAGCCTTTTCGGAGGAACTGAGACCCAGTACTTC
TRBV7-9	NA	TRBJ1-1	few	CASSQGASGDTEAFF	TGTGCCAGCAGCCAAGGGGCCTCTGGGGACACTGAAGCTTTCTTT
TRBV6-5	NA	TRBJ1-3	NA	CASSYNSGSGNTIYF	TGTGCCAGCAGTTACAATTCAGGCTCTGGAAACACCATATATTTT
TRBV12-3/TRBV12-4	TRBD1	TRBJ1-5	few	CASGTEGGQPQHF	TGTGCCAGCGGGACAGAGGGGGGCCAGCCCCAGCATTTT
TRBV6-1	NA	TRBJ2-2	NA	CASSRTLTGPSLGELFF	TGTGCCAGCAGCCGGACCTTGACGGGACCCTCCCTCGGGGAGCTGTTTTTT
TRBV19	NA	TRBJ1-5	NA	CASSIILNSNQPQHF	TGTGCCAGTAGTATAATACTCAATAGCAATCAGCCCCAGCATTTT
TRBV19	NA	TRBJ1-1	NA	CASSERRDGGAEAFF	TGTGCCAGTAGTGAGCGCCGGGACGGCGGGGCTGAAGCTTTCTTT
TRBV20-1	TRBD2	TRBJ2-7	NA	CSATGLVTYEQYF	TGCAGTGCTACAGGACTAGTGACCTACGAGCAGTACTTC
TRBV2	NA	TRBJ2-3	NA	CASSARAPTDTQYF	TGTGCCAGCAGTGCGAGGGCTCCCACAGATACGCAGTATTTT
TRBV6-1	TRBD1	TRBJ1-2	NA	CASRPSLGQGDGYTF	TGTGCCAGCAGGCCAAGCTTAGGACAGGGAGATGGCTACACCTTC